This T cell receptor (beta chain) was identified during a study of hypomethylating agent response in myelodysplastic syndrome. Study-wide findings and caveats: Responders gained more novel clonotypes; non-responders had more contracted clonotypes after treatment.

Comments on this clone: The antigen remains undetermined.

CDR1 and CDR2 from the germline V gene are DFQATT and SNEGSKA (reference sequence). Trimming took off 4 bases at V and 4 bases at J, with 4 bases between the two ends. CDR3 length equals 10 residues. Per the authors' pipeline: Of 160,000 or so unique clonotypes, around 1.7% were previously reported viral-epitope-specific in VDJdb. Sequencing was performed with immunoSEQ multiplex PCR; in TCRdb, only in-frame clones are kept and a portion is missing. V and J calls and clone size come straight from that table; D and trimming were deduced from the DNA. The table lists some 4,600 clones, nearly 85% of them singletons, with over 6% in the top ten.

J is TRBJ2-5 and V is TRBV20-1; D gene ambiguous. The sample consisted of bone marrow, taken before or after starting hypomethylating agent treatment for myelodysplastic syndrome (not recorded which). This receptor was identified in a human donor with myelodysplastic syndrome. For the CDR3, the DNA is TGCAGTGCTACCCGAGAGACCCAGTACTTC. It translates to CSATRETQYF.